The next 23 T cell receptor beta chains were all read from a single sample in a study of technical replicates of blood from several donors. The method was immunoSEQ multiplex PCR; TCRdb's version includes in-frame clones alone and lacks a portion of them. The sample lists about 97,000 clones, about 95% occurring once. Sequenced sample: T cells isolated from PBMCs. The receptors were sampled from a human donor in good health.

Here the CDR3 reads CASSLQAINEQFF. The CDR3, as DNA: TGTGCCAGCAGCCTTCAGGCGATCAATGAGCAGTTCTTC. This chain uses TRBV27 with TRBJ2-1; D unclear. The CDR3 consists of 13 residues. The V end was cut by 6 bases, the J end by 6 bases, with 12 bases between. CDR1 and CDR2 from the germline V gene are MNHEY and SMNVEV (reference sequence).

CDR3 amino acids: CASRKIPGENIQYF. CDR3 DNA: TGCGCCAGCAGAAAGATCCCCGGGGAAAACATTCAGTACTTC. V and J are TRBV5-1 and TRBJ2-4; possible D gene TRBD2, 5 bases. The V and J ends lost 5 bases and 5 bases respectively, with 14 bases between them. Germline values: CDR1 SGHRS, CDR2 YFSETQ. There are 14 residues in the CDR3.

The chain has TRBV7-3 and TRBJ2-2; maybe TRBD2 (6 bases). Trimming took 5 bases from V and 5 from J, leaving 9 bases between them. CDR1 is SGHTA and CDR2 is FQGTGA in the germline V gene. CDR3 length equals 13 residues. For the CDR3, the DNA is TGTGCCAGCAGCCCGGGACTTACCGGGGAGCTGTTTTTT. The encoded protein is CASSPGLTGELFF. The entire variable domain, with the rest obtained from reference TRBV7-3 and TRBJ2-2, is as follows: GAGVSQTPSNKVTEKGKYVELRCDPISGHTALYWYRQSLGQGPEFLIYFQGTGAADDSGLPNDRFFAVRPEGSVSTLKIQRTERGDSAVYLCASSPGLTGELFFGEGSRLTVL.

The V and J genes are TRBV15 and TRBJ2-3; D not resolved. The CDR3 runs 17 residues. Per germline, CDR1 LNHNV and CDR2 YYDKDF (reference sequence). Between the trimmed V and J ends, which lost 0 bases and 0 bases, there was a span of 13 bases. The CDR3 DNA sequence: TGTGCCACCAGCAGAGATCGAGTGCTTACTAGCACAGATACGCAGTATTTT. Translating gives CATSRDRVLTSTDTQYF. Filled out from reference TRBV15 and TRBJ2-3, the complete variable domain reads DAMVIQNPRYQVTQFGKPVTLSCSQTLNHNVMYWYQQKSSQAPKLLFHYYDKDFNNEADTPDNFQSRRPNTSFCFLDIRSPGLGDTAMYLCATSRDRVLTSTDTQYFGPGTRLTVL.

The chain employs TRBV30 and TRBJ1-5; 8 bases fit TRBD1. The germline V gene encodes CDR1 GTSNPN and CDR2 SVGIG (reference sequence). The J segment lost 7 bases and the V segment lost 3 bases, leaving 8 bases of the junction unmatched. The CDR3 spans 14 residues. CDR3 sequence (DNA): TGTGCCTGGAGGGACGGACAGGGAAGGCAGCCCCAGCATTTT. Translation: CAWRDGQGRQPQHF.

This clone was seen just once. V usage is TRBV2 and J usage is TRBJ2-1; 11 bases agree with TRBD2. V lost 3 bases and J lost 5; bases outside the gene matches: 9. This CDR3 has 17 residues. Looked up from germline, CDR1 is SNHLY and CDR2 is FYNNEI. CDR3 DNA: TGTGCCAGCAGTGACCCCCCTAGCGGGAGGTTCCACAATGAGCAGTTCTTC. This codes for CASSDPPSGRFHNEQFF.

The V gene is TRBV23-1, the J gene TRBJ2-1; possibly TRBD2 for D (6 bases). Being an ORF, TRBV23-1 has a function that is uncertain. This CDR3 has 16 amino acids. V lost 8 bases, J lost 6 bases, and 23 bases lay in between. CDR3 in amino acids: CASCIMIAEDPNEQFF. Here the CDR3 DNA reads TGCGCCAGCTGTATTATGATAGCGGAGGACCCCAATGAGCAGTTCTTC.

CDR3 in amino acids: CASSLPSGLTKNIQYF. CDR3 nucleotides: TGCGCCAGCAGCTTACCCAGCGGATTAACCAAAAACATTCAGTACTTC. This sequence joins TRBV5-1 and TRBJ2-4; D possibly corresponds to TRBD2 (5 bases). The V end was cut by 2 bases, the J end by 2 bases, with 14 bases between. CDR1 SGHRS and CDR2 YFSETQ come from the germline V gene. The CDR3 length is 16 residues.

The rearrangement joins TRBV19 to TRBJ1-2; 7 bases line up with TRBD1. CDR1 is LNHDA and CDR2 is SQIVND in the germline V gene (reference sequence). The CDR3 spans 12 residues. V trimming: 5 bases; J trimming: 8 bases; junction bases outside the gene matches: 5. In nucleotides, the CDR3 is TGTGCCAGTAGTCTTACAGGGGAAGGCTACACCTTC. Translated: CASSLTGEGYTF.

The rearrangement links TRBV9 to TRBJ2-7; D gene uncertain. The CDR3 length is 14 residues. The germline V gene has CDR1 SGDLS and CDR2 YYNGEE. Trimming pared 0 bases from V and 0 bases from J, leaving 7 bases between. Here the CDR3 DNA reads TGTGCCAGCAGCGTAGCGGTAAGCTCCTACGAGCAGTACTTC. This encodes CASSVAVSSYEQYF.

The chain couples TRBV19 to TRBJ1-5; no reliable D call. V lost 4 bases, J lost 3 bases, and 7 bases lay in between. The length of the CDR3 is 13 residues. Germline V gene sequence: CDR1 LNHDA, CDR2 SQIVND (reference sequence). The CDR3 nucleotides read TGTGCCAGTAGTACAGGTTACAATCAGCCCCAGCATTTT. Translation: CASSTGYNQPQHF.

This chain uses TRBV10-3 with TRBJ2-2; tentatively, D is TRBD1 (5 bases). The CDR3 sequence is 14 residues long. The germline V gene encodes CDR1 ENHRY and CDR2 SYGVKD. Between the trimmed V and J ends, which lost 6 bases and 3 bases, there was a span of 11 bases. For the CDR3, the DNA is TGTGCCATCAGGAACAGGTTAGACACCGGGGAGCTGTTTTTT. Protein: CAIRNRLDTGELFF.

Many counts were recorded for this clone. V is TRBV9 and J is TRBJ2-6; no firm D call. Deletions cut 0 bases from V and 0 bases from J, with 7 bases between. Germline V CDR1 and CDR2: SGDLS, YYNGEE. This CDR3 contains 16 residues. CDR3 region: CASSVGSGSGANVLTF. The CDR3 nucleotides read TGTGCCAGCAGCGTAGGTTCGGGCTCTGGGGCCAACGTCCTGACTTTC.

The rearrangement links TRBV6-1 to TRBJ2-2, with 9 positions matching TRBD1. J gave up 4 bases and V 4 bases, and 7 bases lay outside the gene matches. Germline-derived CDR1 and CDR2 are MNHNS and SASEGT. This CDR3 contains 16 residues. CDR3 amino acids: CASSADRGGLTGELFF. CDR3 DNA sequence: TGTGCCAGCAGTGCCGACAGGGGGGGACTCACCGGGGAGCTGTTTTTT.

This rearrangement joins TRBV30 to TRBJ1-2; a possible D gene is TRBD1 (5 bases). Germline V lookup: CDR1 GTSNPN, CDR2 SVGIG (reference sequence). The CDR3 spans 12 residues. Deletions cut 6 bases from V and 4 bases from J, with 12 bases between. The CDR3 loop is CACPPTAYGYTF. The DNA of the CDR3 is TGTGCCTGTCCGCCGACAGCCTATGGCTACACCTTC.

The V call is TRBV9, the J call TRBJ1-3, with TRBD1 identical over 7 bases. V shed 3 bases, J shed 9 bases, and the junction held 12 bases outside the gene matches. The CDR3 has 15 residues. Germline assignment: CDR1 SGDLS and CDR2 YYNGEE. CDR3 nucleotide sequence: TGTGCCAGCAGCGCTACAGGGGTCGCGGATAGCACCATATATTTT. This gives the protein CASSATGVADSTIYF.

J is TRBJ2-2 and V is TRBV6-1; D is possibly TRBD1 (6 bases). This CDR3 contains 13 residues. Per germline, CDR1 MNHNS and CDR2 SASEGT. The germline V and J ends were trimmed by 7 bases and 5 bases, with 11 bases remaining between them. This CDR3 is CASIQGSTGELFF. The CDR3 DNA sequence: TGTGCCAGCATACAGGGAAGTACCGGGGAGCTGTTTTTT.

This chain connects TRBV19 to TRBJ1-2; 8 positions match TRBD1. The ends lost 4 bases at V and 7 bases at J; junction bases unmatched: 14. The CDR3 is 16 residues long. Germline loops: CDR1 LNHDA, CDR2 SQIVND (reference sequence). The CDR3 nucleotides read TGTGCCAGTAGTAAGGGTACAGGGGGATCTTTCTCTGGCTACACCTTC. Translated, it gives CASSKGTGGSFSGYTF.

The gene calls are TRBV7-8 and TRBJ1-4, with D hard to call. This CDR3 comprises 12 residues. The V and J ends lost 2 bases and 8 bases respectively, with 6 bases between them. Germline V gene data show CDR1 as SGHVS and CDR2 as FQNEAQ. The DNA of the CDR3 is TGTGCCAGCAGCTTATTTCTCGAAAAACTGTTTTTT. Translating it yields CASSLFLEKLFF. Filled out from reference TRBV7-8 and TRBJ1-4, the complete variable domain reads GAGVSQSPRYKVAKRGQDVALRCDPISGHVSLFWYQQALGQGPEFLTYFQNEAQLDKSGLPSDRFFAERPEGSVSTLKIQRTQQEDSAVYLCASSLFLEKLFFGSGTQLSVL.

The gene calls are TRBV15 and TRBJ2-1, with 9 positions matching TRBD1. CDR3 size: 16 residues. CDR1 is LNHNV and CDR2 is YYDKDF in the germline V gene (reference sequence). V dropped 3 bases and J dropped 4; count of bases not matched to a gene: 7. The CDR3 loop is CATSSGTGIRYNEQFF. The CDR3 DNA follows: TGTGCCACCAGCAGCGGGACAGGGATCCGGTACAATGAGCAGTTCTTC.

J is TRBJ2-5 and V is TRBV6-5, with 11 nucleotides matching TRBD2. V lost 2 bases and J lost 0; bases outside the gene matches: 2. The germline CDR1 and CDR2 sequences are MNHEY and SVGAGI. There are 16 residues in the CDR3. For the CDR3, the DNA is TGTGCCAGCAGTTACCTGACTAGCGGGAACCAAGAGACCCAGTACTTC. This encodes CASSYLTSGNQETQYF.

This chain connects TRBV6-5 to TRBJ2-3; no clear D. Germline assignment: CDR1 MNHEY and CDR2 SVGAGI. V was pared by 1 base and J by 1 base, with 3 bases between. This CDR3 has 13 amino acids. The CDR3 DNA follows: TGTGCCAGCAGTTACTTAGGCACAGATACGCAGTATTTT. Translating gives CASSYLGTDTQYF.

The chain uses TRBV7-2 and TRBJ2-1; TRBD2 matches at 10 bases. Germline-derived CDR1 and CDR2 are SGHTA and FQGNSA. J was trimmed by 0 bases and V by 4 bases; bases with no gene match: 3. The CDR3 totals 16 residues. CDR3 sequence reads: CASSSTSGLSYNEQFF. CDR3 coding DNA: TGTGCCAGCAGCTCGACTAGCGGGCTCTCCTACAATGAGCAGTTCTTC.